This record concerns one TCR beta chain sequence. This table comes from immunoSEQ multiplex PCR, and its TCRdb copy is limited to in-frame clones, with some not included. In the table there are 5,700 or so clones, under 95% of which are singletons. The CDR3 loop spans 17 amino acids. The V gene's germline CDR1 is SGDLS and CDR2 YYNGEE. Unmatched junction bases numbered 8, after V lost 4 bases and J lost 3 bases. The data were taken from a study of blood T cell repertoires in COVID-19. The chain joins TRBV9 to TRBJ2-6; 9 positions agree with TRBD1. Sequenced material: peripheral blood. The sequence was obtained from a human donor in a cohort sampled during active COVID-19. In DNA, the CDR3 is TGTGCCAGCAGCCTAGGACAGGGGCGCAGTGGGGCCAACGTCCTGACTTTC. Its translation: CASSLGQGRSGANVLTF.